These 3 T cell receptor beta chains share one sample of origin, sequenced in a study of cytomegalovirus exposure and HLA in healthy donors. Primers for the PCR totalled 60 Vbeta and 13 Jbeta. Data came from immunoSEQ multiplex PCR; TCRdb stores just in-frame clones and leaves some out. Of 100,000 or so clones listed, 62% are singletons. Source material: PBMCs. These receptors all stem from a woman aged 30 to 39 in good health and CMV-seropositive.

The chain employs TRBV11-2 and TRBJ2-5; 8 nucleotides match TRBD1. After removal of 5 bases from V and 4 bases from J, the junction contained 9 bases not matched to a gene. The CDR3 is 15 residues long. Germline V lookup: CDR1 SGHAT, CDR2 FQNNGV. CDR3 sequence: CASSPPRTGLETQYF. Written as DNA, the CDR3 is TGTGCCAGCAGCCCCCCTCGGACAGGGCTAGAGACCCAGTACTTC.

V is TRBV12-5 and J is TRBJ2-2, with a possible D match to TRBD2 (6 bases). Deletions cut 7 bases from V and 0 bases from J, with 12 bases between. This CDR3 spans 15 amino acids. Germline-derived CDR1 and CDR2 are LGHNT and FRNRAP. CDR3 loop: CASVGGASNTGELFF. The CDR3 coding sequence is TGTGCTAGTGTTGGAGGGGCTTCGAACACCGGGGAGCTGTTTTTT.

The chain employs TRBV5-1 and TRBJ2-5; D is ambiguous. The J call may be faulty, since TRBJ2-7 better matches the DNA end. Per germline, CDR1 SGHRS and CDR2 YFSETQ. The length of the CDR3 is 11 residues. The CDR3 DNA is TGCGCCAGCAGGATGGACTACGAGCAGTACTTC. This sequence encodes CASRMDYEQYF.